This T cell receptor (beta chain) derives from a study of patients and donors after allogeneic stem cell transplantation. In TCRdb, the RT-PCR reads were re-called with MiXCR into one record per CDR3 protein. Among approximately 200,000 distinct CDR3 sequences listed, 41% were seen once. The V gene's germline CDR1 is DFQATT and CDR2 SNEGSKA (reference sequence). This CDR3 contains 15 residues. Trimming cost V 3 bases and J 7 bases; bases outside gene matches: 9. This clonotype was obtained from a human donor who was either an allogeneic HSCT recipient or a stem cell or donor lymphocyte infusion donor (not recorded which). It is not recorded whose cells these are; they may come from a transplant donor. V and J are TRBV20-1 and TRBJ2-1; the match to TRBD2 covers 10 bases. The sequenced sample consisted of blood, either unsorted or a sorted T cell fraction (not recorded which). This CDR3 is CSARESGRGGNEQFF. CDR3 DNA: TGCAGTGCTAGGGAAAGCGGGAGGGGAGGTAATGAGCAGTTCTTC.